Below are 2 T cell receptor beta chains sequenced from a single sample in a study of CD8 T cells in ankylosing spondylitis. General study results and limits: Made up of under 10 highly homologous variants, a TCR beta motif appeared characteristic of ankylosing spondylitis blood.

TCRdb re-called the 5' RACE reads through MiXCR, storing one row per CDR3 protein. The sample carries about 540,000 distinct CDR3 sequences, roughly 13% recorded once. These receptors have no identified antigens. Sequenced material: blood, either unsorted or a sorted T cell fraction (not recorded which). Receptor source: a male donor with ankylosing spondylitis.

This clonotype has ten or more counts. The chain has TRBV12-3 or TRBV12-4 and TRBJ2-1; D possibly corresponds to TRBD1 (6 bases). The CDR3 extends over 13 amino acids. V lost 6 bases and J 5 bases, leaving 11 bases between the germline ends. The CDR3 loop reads CASREQGHNEQFF. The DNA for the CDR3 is TGTGCCAGCAGAGAACAGGGACACAATGAGCAGTTCTTC.

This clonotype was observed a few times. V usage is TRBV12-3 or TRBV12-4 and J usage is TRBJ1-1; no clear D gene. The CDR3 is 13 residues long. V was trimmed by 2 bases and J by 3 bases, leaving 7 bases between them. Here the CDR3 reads CASSLLRYTEAFF. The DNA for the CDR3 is TGTGCCAGCAGTTTATTAAGGTACACTGAAGCTTTCTTT.